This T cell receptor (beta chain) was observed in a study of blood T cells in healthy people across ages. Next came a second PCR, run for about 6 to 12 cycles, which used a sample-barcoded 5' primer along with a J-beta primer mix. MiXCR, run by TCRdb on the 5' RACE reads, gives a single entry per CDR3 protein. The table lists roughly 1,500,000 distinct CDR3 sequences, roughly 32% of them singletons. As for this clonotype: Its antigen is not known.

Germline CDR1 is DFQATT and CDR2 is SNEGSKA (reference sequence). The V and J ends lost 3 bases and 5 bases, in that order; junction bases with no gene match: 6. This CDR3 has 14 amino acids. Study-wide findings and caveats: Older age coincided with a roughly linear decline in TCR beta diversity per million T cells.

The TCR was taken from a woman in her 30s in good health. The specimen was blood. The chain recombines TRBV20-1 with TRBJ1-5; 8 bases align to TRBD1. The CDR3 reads CSASGAGGYQPQHF. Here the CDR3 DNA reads TGCAGTGCTAGTGGGGCAGGGGGCTATCAGCCCCAGCATTTT.